Each of the 27 T cell receptor beta chains below was sequenced from the same sample in a study of CD8+CD57+ T cells in acquired aplastic anemia. Patients selected for sequencing had displayed CD8+CD57+ cell expansion by flow cytometry. Using genomic DNA as the template, TCR beta VDJ and CDR3 profiling was carried out. MiXCR, applied by TCRdb to the reads, yields one record per CDR3 protein. Of roughly 500,000 distinct CDR3 sequences in the sample, approximately 33% are singletons; the top ten hold 0.75% to 0.95%. The sample comprised sorted CD4+, CD8+, or CD8+CD57+ T cells (not recorded which) from PBMCs. The receptors originated from a human donor with aplastic anemia.

This clonotype was observed at least ten times. V usage is TRBV7-8 and J usage is TRBJ1-6, with 12 bases matching TRBD1. Germline-derived CDR1 and CDR2 are SGHVS and FQNEAQ. V was clipped by 1 base and J by 7 bases; unmatched bases: 5. CDR3 length: 17 residues. CDR3 nucleotide sequence: TGTGCCAGCAGCTTAGTGGGACAGGGGGCACAAAATTCACCCCTCCACTTT. It is translated as CASSLVGQGAQNSPLHF.

This chain joins TRBV5-5 and TRBJ2-1; D is perhaps TRBD1 (6 bases). Germline CDR1 reads SGHKS; CDR2 reads YYEKEE (reference sequence). The V and J ends lost 4 bases and 0 bases respectively, with 11 bases between them. This CDR3 contains 15 residues. DNA for the CDR3: TGTGCCAGCAGCCGACAGGCCGGCTCCTACAATGAGCAGTTCTTC. It encodes CASSRQAGSYNEQFF.

V usage is TRBV5-1 and J usage is TRBJ1-1; 7 bases map to TRBD1. The germline gives CDR1 SGHRS, CDR2 YFSETQ. The CDR3 is 14 residues long. V trimming: 4 bases; J trimming: 1 base; junction bases outside the gene matches: 4. In nucleotides, the CDR3 is TGCGCCAGCAGCCTGACAGGGCGGAACACTGAAGCTTTCTTT. Amino acids: CASSLTGRNTEAFF.

This clonotype was found many times. The rearrangement uses TRBV10-3 and TRBJ1-5; D unclear. This CDR3 region has 12 residues. Trimming took 10 bases from V and 2 from J, leaving 9 bases between them. Germline V gene lookup returns CDR1 ENHRY and CDR2 SYGVKD. The CDR3 DNA is TGTGCCAACGGACGGGGCAATCAGCCCCAGCATTTT. Residues: CANGRGNQPQHF.

The chain combines TRBV6-5 with TRBJ1-1, with D perhaps TRBD1 (5 bases). The CDR3 loop spans 16 amino acids. The V gene's germline CDR1 is MNHEY and CDR2 SVGAGI. Trimming removed 2 bases from V and 0 bases from J, with 13 bases in between. In nucleotides, the CDR3 is TGTGCCAGCAGTTACACCTCGCAGGGAATGAACACTGAAGCTTTCTTT. Translation gives CASSYTSQGMNTEAFF.

This clonotype occurred many times. The chain has TRBV15 and TRBJ2-1, with 7 bases that match TRBD2. The junction had 9 bases not matched to a gene; V was cut back by 0 bases and J by 10 bases. The germline gives CDR1 LNHNV, CDR2 YYDKDF (reference sequence). CDR3 length equals 15 residues. CDR3 sequence: CATSRDGGSGFEQFF. CDR3 coding DNA: TGTGCCACCAGCAGAGATGGCGGGAGTGGCTTCGAGCAGTTCTTC.

The J gene is TRBJ1-6, the V gene TRBV7-2; D might be TRBD1 (5 bases). From germline, CDR1 is SGHTA and CDR2 FQGNSA. Trimming pared 5 bases from V and 11 bases from J, leaving 10 bases between. This CDR3 has 12 residues. Here the CDR3 DNA reads TGTGCCAGCAGCGCCCGGGACGCACCCCTCCACTTT. Its protein is CASSARDAPLHF.

This chain links TRBV6-1 with TRBJ2-2; a possible D gene is TRBD2 (5 bases). CDR1 and CDR2 (germline): MNHNS, SASEGT. V was pared by 2 bases and J by 4 bases, with 11 bases between. The CDR3 extends over 15 amino acids. This chain's CDR3 is CASSENRGRTGELFF. Here the CDR3 DNA reads TGTGCCAGCAGTGAAAATCGGGGTCGCACCGGGGAGCTGTTTTTT.

This CDR3 is CASSIGDGQNEKLFF. In DNA form, the CDR3 reads TGTGCCAGTAGTATCGGCGACGGACAGAATGAAAAACTGTTTTTT. The chain couples TRBV19 to TRBJ1-4, with D possibly matching TRBD1 (6 bases). The length of the CDR3 is 15 residues. The germline V gene has CDR1 LNHDA and CDR2 SQIVND (reference sequence). Trimming left V 3 bases short and J 5 bases short, with 13 bases between.

This clonotype was detected many times. The CDR3 loop reads CASSIGGQGNYGYTF. The DNA for the CDR3 is TGTGCCAGTAGTATAGGAGGACAGGGGAACTATGGCTACACCTTC. This sequence joins TRBV19 and TRBJ1-2; 9 bases fit TRBD1. This CDR3 is 15 amino acids long. Germline values: CDR1 LNHDA, CDR2 SQIVND (reference sequence). After removal of 1 base from V and 2 bases from J, the junction contained 2 bases not matched to a gene.

In regard to this clonotype: Just one base apart from a much larger clone, this may be a read error. The V gene is TRBV10-3, the J gene TRBJ2-1; 9 bases align to TRBD1. The CDR3 is made up of 14 amino acids. Per the germline V gene, CDR1 is ENHRY and CDR2 is SYGVKD. Unmatched junction bases numbered 8, after V lost 2 bases and J lost 12 bases. The CDR3 sequence: CAISEGDREIGQFF. CDR3 DNA sequence: TGTGCCATCAGTGAGGGGGACAGGGAGATCGGGCAGTTCTTC.

This clonotype came up a few times. V and J are TRBV29-1 and TRBJ2-5; 9 bases line up with TRBD1. Germline CDR1 and CDR2: SQVTM and ANQGSEA. J lost 5 bases, V lost 4 bases, and 20 bases had no gene match. This CDR3 contains 18 residues. DNA for the CDR3: TGCAGCGTTGCCCGAGCCCGGGACAGGGCCATTTTTGGGGAGACCCAGTACTTC. Residues: CSVARARDRAIFGETQYF.

This clonotype occurred many times. The rearrangement links TRBV25-1 to TRBJ2-7; a weak D match, TRBD1 (6 bases). Trimming left V 3 bases short and J 3 bases short, with 15 bases between. Germline V gene sequence: CDR1 MGHDK, CDR2 SYGVNS. The CDR3 is 15 amino acids. CDR3 nucleotides: TGTGCCAGCAGTGAGACAGGAACCAAAAGCTACGAGCAGTACTTC. As protein: CASSETGTKSYEQYF.

This clonotype was observed at least ten times. The V and J genes are TRBV10-2 and TRBJ1-5; tentative D call: TRBD1 (5 bases). The V gene's germline CDR1 is WSHSY and CDR2 SAAADI. V was cut by 6 bases and J by 0 bases, with 9 bases left in between. The CDR3 sequence is 14 residues long. CDR3 nucleotide sequence: TGCGCCAGCAGCGCCGGACATAGCAATCAGCCCCAGCATTTT. This sequence encodes CASSAGHSNQPQHF.

This clonotype came up many times. The CDR3 DNA follows: TGCAGTGCTAGGACAGGGTCAGATACGCAGTATTTT. This codes for CSARTGSDTQYF. V is TRBV20-1 and J is TRBJ2-3; 7 nucleotides line up with TRBD1. Germline V lookup: CDR1 DFQATT, CDR2 SNEGSKA (reference sequence). This CDR3 comprises 12 residues. J lost 4 bases, V lost 3 bases, and 1 base had no gene match.

This clonotype came up many times. CDR3 region: CASSPNGQPQHF. The DNA for the CDR3 is TGCGCCAGCAGCCCAAACGGCCAGCCCCAGCATTTT. The chain joins TRBV5-1 to TRBJ1-5, with D unclear. Trimming removed 4 bases at V and 7 bases at J, with 9 bases between. Germline assignment: CDR1 SGHRS and CDR2 YFSETQ. CDR3 size: 12 residues.

There are a few counts of this clonotype. CDR3 bases: TGTGCCAGCAGCACCGGGACTAGCGTCACTGAGCAGTTCTTC. Its translation is CASSTGTSVTEQFF. This chain connects TRBV3-1 to TRBJ2-1; 10 nucleotides line up with TRBD2. Looked up from germline, CDR1 is LGHDT and CDR2 is YNNKEL (reference sequence). The CDR3 consists of 14 residues. The trim removed 5 bases at V and 9 bases at J, leaving 7 bases unmatched.

The sample holds many counts of this clonotype. The chain carries TRBV24-1 and TRBJ1-5; no clear D. The V gene's germline CDR1 is KGHDR and CDR2 SFDVKD. The length of the CDR3 is 13 residues. Trimming stripped 3 bases from V and 6 bases from J, with 8 bases between. This chain's CDR3 is CATSDRRGQPQHF. CDR3 bases: TGTGCCACCAGTGATCGGCGAGGTCAGCCCCAGCATTTT.

This clonotype was picked up a small number of times. The chain joins TRBV3-1 to TRBJ2-5, with 7 positions matching TRBD2. This CDR3 comprises 15 residues. CDR1 LGHDT and CDR2 YNNKEL come from the germline V gene (reference sequence). The J segment lost 2 bases and the V segment lost 3 bases, leaving 6 bases of the junction unmatched. CDR3 DNA sequence: TGTGCCAGCAGCCAGGACGGACTAGGACAAGAGACCCAGTACTTC. As protein: CASSQDGLGQETQYF.

The rearrangement joins TRBV11-2 to TRBJ2-7, with 8 positions matching TRBD1. V shed 6 bases and J 3 bases; nucleotides not matched to a gene: 7. The germline V gene encodes CDR1 SGHAT and CDR2 FQNNGV. The CDR3 sequence is 14 residues long. The CDR3: CASRPGTGLYEQYF. The CDR3 nucleotides read TGTGCCAGCAGACCCGGGACAGGCCTCTACGAGCAGTACTTC.

This clonotype was seen only once. This sequence joins TRBV20-1 and TRBJ2-7, with D maybe TRBD1 (6 bases). V lost 6 bases and J lost 2, with 14 bases in between. This CDR3 has 13 residues. The germline CDR1 and CDR2 sequences are DFQATT and SNEGSKA (reference sequence). The CDR3 here is CSAKGVGTYEQYF. For the CDR3, the DNA is TGCAGTGCCAAGGGGGTGGGCACCTACGAGCAGTACTTC.

Many counts were recorded for this clonotype. V and J are TRBV2 and TRBJ1-6; tentative D call: TRBD1 (6 bases). Germline V lookup: CDR1 SNHLY, CDR2 FYNNEI. V gave up 3 bases and J gave up 0 bases, with 12 bases separating them. The CDR3 runs 17 residues. CDR3 residues: CASSEDSLSSYNSPLHF. The CDR3 nucleotides read TGTGCCAGCAGTGAGGACAGCCTGAGCTCCTATAATTCACCCCTCCACTTT. The full variable domain, in which reference TRBV2 and TRBJ1-6 provide the parts outside the CDR3, is EPEVTQTPSHQVTQMGQEVILRCVPISNHLYFYWYRQILGQKVEFLVSFYNNEISEKSEIFDDQFSVERPDGSNFTLKIRSTKLEDSAMYFCASSEDSLSSYNSPLHFGNGTRLTVT.

This clonotype has ten or more counts. For the CDR3, the DNA is TGTGCCAGCAGGTTCAACTTTTCACCCCTCCACTTT. Translation gives CASRFNFSPLHF. The rearrangement joins TRBV12-3 or TRBV12-4 to TRBJ1-6; D is unresolved. V was pared by 6 bases and J by 9 bases, with 9 bases between. CDR3 size: 12 residues.

At least ten counts were recorded for this clonotype. V is TRBV2 and J is TRBJ2-1; the match to TRBD2 covers 8 bases. The CDR3 covers 14 residues. Germline V gene sequence: CDR1 SNHLY, CDR2 FYNNEI. V shed 7 bases, J shed 7 bases, and the junction held 9 bases outside the gene matches. The CDR3 spells CASIERGILNEQFF. CDR3 coding DNA: TGTGCCAGCATCGAGCGGGGGATCCTGAATGAGCAGTTCTTC.

Ten or more counts support this clonotype. The V gene is TRBV19, the J gene TRBJ1-2, with 10 bases fitting TRBD1. CDR3 length: 14 amino acids. V lost 6 bases to trimming and J lost 3 bases; unmatched junction nucleotides: 4. Germline CDR1 LNHDA, CDR2 SQIVND (reference sequence). The CDR3 loop reads CASRTGQGYYGYTF. CDR3 in DNA: TGTGCCAGTAGAACGGGACAGGGGTACTATGGCTACACCTTC.

This clonotype was observed a few times. The V gene is TRBV3-1, the J gene TRBJ2-7; no clear D gene. V was clipped by 0 bases and J by 1 base, with 4 bases between them. The CDR3 covers 13 residues. CDR1 LGHDT and CDR2 YNNKEL come from the germline V gene (reference sequence). The CDR3 sequence is CASSQERSYEQYF. The CDR3 DNA sequence: TGTGCCAGCAGCCAAGAGAGGTCCTACGAGCAGTACTTC.

This clonotype has a count of ten or more. The genes are TRBV6-1 and TRBJ1-6, with 8 bases fitting TRBD1. V lost 6 bases, J lost 8 bases, and 6 bases stayed unmatched. This CDR3 comprises 14 residues. Germline CDR1 and CDR2: MNHNS and SASEGT. The CDR3 loop is CASSPDREYSPLHF. CDR3 bases: TGTGCCAGCAGCCCGGACAGGGAGTATTCACCCCTCCACTTT.